This T cell receptor (beta chain) was recovered during a study of T cells in localized non-small cell lung cancer (dated by TCRdb to the early 2020s). Study-wide context: The study examined T cell repertoires in 200 to 250 patients with early-stage NSCLC and compared tumors with uninvolved tumor-adjacent lungs. The cohort consisted of approximately 240 treatment-naive NSCLC patients whose localized lung tumors had been resected. The mean age of the NSCLC patients was roughly 63 years, with about 130 men and 95 to 110 women.

Broader findings and caveats from the paper: Uninvolved tumor-adjacent lung showed the highest T cell clonality, higher than tumor, which suggests more focused antigenic responses in the adjacent lung. Because of the exploratory design, TCR variables were selected using unadjusted p-values without false-discovery rate correction. Higher blood T cell density associated with longer overall survival, while higher adjacent-lung clonality associated with shorter survival. Because multi-region sequencing of the tumors was not done, intratumor heterogeneity could not be ruled out. A median of around 57 of the top 100 tumor clones were detected in paired uninvolved adjacent lung, and some 28 of these tumor clones were also found among the top 100 clones of the paired uninvolved adjacent lung.

TCR beta CDR3 regions were sequenced from DNA using the immunoSEQ Assay. On the authors' methods: T cell density was computed as TCR beta template counts normalized to usable DNA estimated by amplifying housekeeping genes. Richness was estimated using the preseqR package, with extrapolation to 400,000 templates for PBMC samples and to 120,000 templates for tissue samples. Clonality was defined by subtracting Pielou's evenness from one. Tissue-enriched TCRs were identified by differential abundance testing using productive amino-acid clonotypes, minimum total count 5 and alpha 0.1. Repertoire overlap between compartments was quantified with the Jaccard Index and Morisita Overlap Index. TCR beta CDR3s were clustered by GLIPH together with public tetramer-defined viral CDR3s, and at least three viral sequences plus V-gene enrichment were required for viral motifs. In TCRdb, the immuneACCESS table is reduced to in-frame sequences with V and J assigned. These tables do not hold every clone; where another copy was compared, an unresolved V gene accounts for under half, and the others remain unexplained. V and J calls and clone size are those listed in that table; D and trimming were worked out from the DNA. The table for this sample lists roughly 26,000 clones; 81% of them were counted only once. The ten largest clones represent roughly 9% of the sample.

This clone was recorded only once. The antigen it binds to is not known. Base quality data are lacking; no much larger clone is found one base away. At diagnosis, peripheral blood, uninvolved tumor-adjacent lung and tumor were collected and were preserved as a mix of fresh-frozen and FFPE material. Blood samples were analyzed as peripheral blood mononuclear cells for TCR repertoire profiling. This sequence originates from a man aged 35 to 69 with stage III squamous cell lung carcinoma. The input for sequencing was peripheral blood, taken before any cancer treatment.

In nucleotide form, the sequence is TGTGCCAGTAGTGTAAGGACAGGGGGTATCACCGGGGAGCTGTTTTTT. This sequence encodes CASSVRTGGITGELFF. The chain is made from TRBV19 and TRBJ2-2; the junction holds 10 bases that match TRBD1. Spanning cysteine to phenylalanine, the CDR3 consists of 16 amino acids. This entry keeps only the CDR3 DNA: 48 bases, framed from base 1. V trim: 5 bases; J trim: 4 bases; unmatched bases: 7. Based on the germline V gene (reference sequence), the CDR1 and CDR2 sequences are LNHDA and SQIVND.